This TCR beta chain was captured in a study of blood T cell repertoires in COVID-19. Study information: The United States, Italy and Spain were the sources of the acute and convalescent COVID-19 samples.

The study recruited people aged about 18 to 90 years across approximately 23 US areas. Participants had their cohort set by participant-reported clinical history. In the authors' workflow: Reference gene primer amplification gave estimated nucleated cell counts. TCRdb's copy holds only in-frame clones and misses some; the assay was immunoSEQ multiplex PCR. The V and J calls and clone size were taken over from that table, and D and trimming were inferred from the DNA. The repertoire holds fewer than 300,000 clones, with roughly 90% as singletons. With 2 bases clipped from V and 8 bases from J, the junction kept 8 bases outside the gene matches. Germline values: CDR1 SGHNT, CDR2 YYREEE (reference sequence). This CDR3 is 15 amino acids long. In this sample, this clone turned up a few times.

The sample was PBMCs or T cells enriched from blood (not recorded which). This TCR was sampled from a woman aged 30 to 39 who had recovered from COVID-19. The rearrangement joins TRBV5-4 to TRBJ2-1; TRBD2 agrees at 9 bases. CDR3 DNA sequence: TGTGCCAGCAGCTTTTTAGCGGGAGCTTTCGATGAGCAGTTCTTC. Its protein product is CASSFLAGAFDEQFF.